The sequence of this TCR beta chain was determined in a study of CD8 T cells in Susac syndrome. Roughly 0.45 to 1 ug RNA was reverse transcribed with random hexamers. Across 54 Vbeta and 13 Jbeta, TCR beta CDR3 was amplified with immunoSEQ multiplex PCR. In TCRdb, the immunoSEQ multiplex PCR reads were re-called with MiXCR into one record per CDR3 protein. This sample has around 130,000 distinct CDR3 sequences, with 94% found just once. The receptor's source is a human donor in good health. Sequenced material: CD4+ T cells from PBMCs.

This CDR3 reads CASSTHGDTEAFF. In DNA form, the CDR3 reads TGTGCCAGCAGCACACATGGGGACACTGAAGCTTTCTTT. The chain couples TRBV7-9 to TRBJ1-1, with D unresolved. Trimming removed 5 bases from V and 3 bases from J, with 10 bases in between. The CDR3 spans 13 residues. Germline assignment: CDR1 SEHNR and CDR2 FQNEAQ (reference sequence).